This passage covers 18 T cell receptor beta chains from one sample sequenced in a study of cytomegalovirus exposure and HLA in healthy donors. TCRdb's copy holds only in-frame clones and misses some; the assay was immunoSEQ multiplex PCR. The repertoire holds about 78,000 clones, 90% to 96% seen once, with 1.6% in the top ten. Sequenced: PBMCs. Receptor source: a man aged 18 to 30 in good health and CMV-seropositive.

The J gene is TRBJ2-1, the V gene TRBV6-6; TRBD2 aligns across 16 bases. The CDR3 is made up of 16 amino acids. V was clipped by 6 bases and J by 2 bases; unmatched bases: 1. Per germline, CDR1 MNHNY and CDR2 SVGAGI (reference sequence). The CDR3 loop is CASRGLAGGTYNEQFF. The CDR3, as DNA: TGTGCCAGCAGGGGACTAGCGGGAGGGACCTACAATGAGCAGTTCTTC.

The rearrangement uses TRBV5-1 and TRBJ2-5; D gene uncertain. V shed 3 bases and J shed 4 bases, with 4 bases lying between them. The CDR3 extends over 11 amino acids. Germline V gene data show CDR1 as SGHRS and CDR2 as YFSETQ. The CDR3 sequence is CASSYRETQYF. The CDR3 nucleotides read TGCGCCAGCAGCTATCGAGAGACCCAGTACTTC.

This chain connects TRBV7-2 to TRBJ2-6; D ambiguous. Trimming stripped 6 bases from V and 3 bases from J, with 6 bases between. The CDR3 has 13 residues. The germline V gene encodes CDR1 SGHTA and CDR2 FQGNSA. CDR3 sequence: CASSPYGANVLTF. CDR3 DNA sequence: TGTGCCAGCAGTCCGTATGGGGCCAACGTCCTGACTTTC.

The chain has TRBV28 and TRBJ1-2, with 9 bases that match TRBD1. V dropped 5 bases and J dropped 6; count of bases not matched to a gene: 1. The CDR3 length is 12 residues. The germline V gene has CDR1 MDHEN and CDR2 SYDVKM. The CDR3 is CASSTGGDGYTF. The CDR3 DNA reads TGTGCCAGCAGTACAGGGGGCGATGGCTACACCTTC.

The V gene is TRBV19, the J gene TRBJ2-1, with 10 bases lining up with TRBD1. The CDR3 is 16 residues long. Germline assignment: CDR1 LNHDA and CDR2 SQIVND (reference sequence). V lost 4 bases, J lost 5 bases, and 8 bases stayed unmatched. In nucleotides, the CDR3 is TGTGCCAGTAGTACCCCCGGGACAGGGGTAAACAATGAGCAGTTCTTC. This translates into CASSTPGTGVNNEQFF.

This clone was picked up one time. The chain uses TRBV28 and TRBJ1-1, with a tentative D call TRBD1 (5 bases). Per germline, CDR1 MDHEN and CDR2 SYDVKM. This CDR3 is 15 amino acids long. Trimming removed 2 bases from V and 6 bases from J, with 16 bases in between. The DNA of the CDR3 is TGTGCCAGCAGTTTAGTGCAAAAAAGGGGTCCTGAAGCTTTCTTT. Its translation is CASSLVQKRGPEAFF.

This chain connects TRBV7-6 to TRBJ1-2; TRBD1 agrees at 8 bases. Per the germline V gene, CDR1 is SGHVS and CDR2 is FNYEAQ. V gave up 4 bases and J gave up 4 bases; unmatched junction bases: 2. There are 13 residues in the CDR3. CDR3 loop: CASSSGQVYGYTF. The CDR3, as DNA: TGTGCCAGCAGCTCGGGACAGGTCTATGGCTACACCTTC.

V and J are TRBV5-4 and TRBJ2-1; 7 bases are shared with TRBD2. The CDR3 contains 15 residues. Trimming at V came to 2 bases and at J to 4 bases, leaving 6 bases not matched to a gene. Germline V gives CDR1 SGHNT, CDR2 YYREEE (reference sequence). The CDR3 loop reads CASSLAGSRYNEQFF. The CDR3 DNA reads TGTGCCAGCAGCTTAGCGGGATCTCGGTACAATGAGCAGTTCTTC.

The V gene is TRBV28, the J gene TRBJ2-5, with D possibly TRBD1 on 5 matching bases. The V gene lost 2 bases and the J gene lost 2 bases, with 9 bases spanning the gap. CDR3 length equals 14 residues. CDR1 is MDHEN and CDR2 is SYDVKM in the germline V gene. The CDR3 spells CASSLRQGQETQYF. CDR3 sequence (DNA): TGTGCCAGCAGTTTACGCCAGGGACAAGAGACCCAGTACTTC.

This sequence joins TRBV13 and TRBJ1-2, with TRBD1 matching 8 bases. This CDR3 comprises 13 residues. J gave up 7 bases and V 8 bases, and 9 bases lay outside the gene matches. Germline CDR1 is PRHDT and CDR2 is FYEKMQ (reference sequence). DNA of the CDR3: TGTGCCAGCCCTCCAGGGGGCGATGGTGGCTACACCTTC. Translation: CASPPGGDGGYTF.

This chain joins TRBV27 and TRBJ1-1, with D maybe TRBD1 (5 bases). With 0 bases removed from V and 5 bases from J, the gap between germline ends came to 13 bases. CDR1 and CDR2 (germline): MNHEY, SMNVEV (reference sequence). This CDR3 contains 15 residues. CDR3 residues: CASSLSKGLLTEAFF. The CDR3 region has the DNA TGTGCCAGCAGTTTATCGAAGGGGCTTTTGACTGAAGCTTTCTTT.

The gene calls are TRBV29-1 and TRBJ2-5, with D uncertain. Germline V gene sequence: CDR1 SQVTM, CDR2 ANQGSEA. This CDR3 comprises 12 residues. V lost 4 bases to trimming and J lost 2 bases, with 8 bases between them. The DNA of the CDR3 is TGCAGCGTTGTCCCTAAACAAGAGACCCAGTACTTC. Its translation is CSVVPKQETQYF.

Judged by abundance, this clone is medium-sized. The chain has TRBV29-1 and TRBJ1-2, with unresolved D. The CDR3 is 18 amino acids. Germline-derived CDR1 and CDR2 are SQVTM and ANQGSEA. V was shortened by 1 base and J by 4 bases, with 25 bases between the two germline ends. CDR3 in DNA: TGCAGCGTTGAAGTTTATCCGACGGGGATGGGTTTTGGCTATGGCTACACCTTC. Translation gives CSVEVYPTGMGFGYGYTF.

The DNA of the CDR3 is TGTGCCAGCAGTTTAGGAGGGCCCGGGGCGCCCCAGCATTTT. This translates into CASSLGGPGAPQHF. This chain uses TRBV27 with TRBJ1-5; tentative D call: TRBD1 (5 bases). Per germline, CDR1 MNHEY and CDR2 SMNVEV (reference sequence). V was clipped by 2 bases and J by 9 bases, with 14 bases between them. This CDR3 contains 14 residues.

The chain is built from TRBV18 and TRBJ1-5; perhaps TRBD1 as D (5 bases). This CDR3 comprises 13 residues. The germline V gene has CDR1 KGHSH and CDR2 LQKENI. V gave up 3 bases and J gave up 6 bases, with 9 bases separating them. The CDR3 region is CASSPGGGQPQHF. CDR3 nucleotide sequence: TGTGCCAGCTCACCGGGGGGGGGTCAGCCCCAGCATTTT.

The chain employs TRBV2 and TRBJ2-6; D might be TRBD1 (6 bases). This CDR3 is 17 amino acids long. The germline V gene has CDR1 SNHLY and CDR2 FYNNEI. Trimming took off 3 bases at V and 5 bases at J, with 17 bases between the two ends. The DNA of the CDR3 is TGTGCCAGCAGTGAGTTTAACAGGGATGTCTGGGCCAACGTCCTGACTTTC. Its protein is CASSEFNRDVWANVLTF.

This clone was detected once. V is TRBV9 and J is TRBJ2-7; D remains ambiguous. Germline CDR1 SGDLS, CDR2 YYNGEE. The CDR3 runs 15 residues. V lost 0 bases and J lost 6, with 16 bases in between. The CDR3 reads CASSVGSSARGEQYF. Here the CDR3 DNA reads TGTGCCAGCAGCGTAGGGTCTTCGGCTAGAGGCGAGCAGTACTTC.

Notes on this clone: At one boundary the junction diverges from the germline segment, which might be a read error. CDR3 amino acids: CASRLWWRGGDEAFF. The CDR3 nucleotides are TGTGCCAGCAGATTATGGTGGCGAGGGGGCGATGAAGCTTTCTTT. The rearrangement joins TRBV28 to TRBJ1-1, with TRBD1 identical over 7 bases. The CDR3 totals 15 residues. Germline lookup yields CDR1 MDHEN and CDR2 SYDVKM. The full variable domain, in which reference TRBV28 and TRBJ1-1 provide the parts outside the CDR3, is DVKVTQSSRYLVKRTGEKVFLECVQDMDHENMFWYRQDPGLGLRLIYFSYDVKMKEKGDIPEGYSVSREKKERFSLILESASTNQTSMYLCASRLWWRGGDEAFFGQGTRLTVV.